Listed below are T cell receptor beta chains from one sample, sequenced in a study of blood T cell repertoires in COVID-19. The assay was immunoSEQ multiplex PCR, and TCRdb's table has in-frame clones only and misses some. The sample includes around 250,000 clones, about 86% of them seen just once. Specimen: PBMCs or T cells enriched from blood (not recorded which). All receptors derive from a man aged 25 to 40 with acute COVID-19. CDR3s include the opening cysteine and the closing phenylalanine or tryptophan. A D gene is named only where the DNA matches it firmly. Rows may omit the clone size; those that give it use once, few, many or a size class.

>few|TRBJ1-5|TRBV6-5|TRBD1
CASGQGKQPQHF
TGTGCCAGCGGACAGGGTAAACAGCCCCAGCATTTT
>-|TRBJ2-3|TRBV29-1|TRBD1
CSVAGQGTDTQYF
TGCAGCGTTGCTGGACAGGGCACAGATACGCAGTATTTT
>-|TRBJ2-1|TRBV9|TRBD2
CASSAILAGNEQFF
TGTGCCAGCAGCGCAATTCTAGCGGGAAATGAGCAGTTCTTC
>-|TRBJ2-4|TRBV14|-
CASSQTTGLVSDIQYF
TGTGCCAGCAGCCAAACAACAGGGTTAGTCTCTGACATTCAGTACTTC
>-|TRBJ1-1|TRBV3-1/TRBV3-2|-
CASTTGFGSTEAFF
TGTGCCAGCACCACGGGTTTCGGGAGCACTGAAGCTTTCTTT
>-|TRBJ1-1|TRBV29-1|TRBD1
CSVIRTGEEAFF
TGCAGCGTGATTAGGACAGGGGAGGAAGCTTTCTTT
>-|TRBJ1-3|TRBV6-2/TRBV6-3|-
CASSYGQFKTGNTIYF
TGTGCCAGCAGTTACGGGCAGTTTAAAACTGGAAACACCATATATTTT
>-|TRBJ1-2|TRBV18|TRBD1
CASSPDRANDGYTF
TGTGCCAGCTCACCAGACAGGGCGAACGATGGCTACACCTTC
>-|TRBJ2-1|TRBV29-1|TRBD2
CSVGSGTYNEQFF
TGCAGCGTTGGAAGCGGGACCTACAATGAGCAGTTCTTC
>-|TRBJ2-3|TRBV2|TRBD2
CASSELGSGGTDTQYF
TGTGCCAGCAGTGAATTAGGTAGCGGGGGCACAGATACGCAGTATTTT
>-|TRBJ2-3|TRBV27|-
CASRRGGSYTQYF
TGTGCCAGTCGTCGCGGGGGCAGTTATACGCAGTATTTT
>-|TRBJ2-5|TRBV25-1|-
CASVIRRGARETQYF
TGTGCCAGCGTTATTCGTCGGGGGGCGAGAGAGACCCAGTACTTC
>-|TRBJ2-1|TRBV28|-
CASSFVSREQFF
TGTGCCAGCAGTTTCGTTTCGAGGGAGCAGTTCTTC
>-|TRBJ1-5|TRBV19|TRBD1
CASSGDRKELSNQPQHF
TGTGCCAGTAGTGGGGACAGGAAAGAACTCAGCAATCAGCCCCAGCATTTT
>-|TRBJ2-1|TRBV29-1|TRBD2
CSVLSSGGYNEQFF
TGCAGCGTACTATCTTCGGGGGGTTACAATGAGCAGTTCTTC
>-|TRBJ1-5|TRBV2|-
CASSEGGAGQPQHF
TGTGCCAGCAGTGAGGGGGGGGCGGGTCAGCCCCAGCATTTT
>-|TRBJ1-5|TRBV3-1/TRBV3-2|-
CASSSQGSQPQHF
TGTGCCAGCAGCTCACAGGGAAGTCAGCCCCAGCATTTT
>once|TRBJ1-1|TRBV15|-
CATSRDTQTEAFF
TGTGCCACCAGCAGAGATACGCAGACTGAAGCTTTCTTT
>-|TRBJ1-3|TRBV29-1|-
CSVEVSGNTIYF
TGCAGCGTTGAAGTGAGTGGAAACACCATATATTTT
>-|TRBJ1-1|TRBV18|TRBD1
CASSPGTGRTEAFF
TGTGCCAGCTCACCGGGGACAGGGAGGACTGAAGCTTTCTTT
>-|TRBJ1-1|TRBV11-3|-
CASSFEVIAEAFF
TGTGCCAGCAGCTTTGAGGTTATTGCTGAAGCTTTCTTT
>-|TRBJ1-2|TRBV3-1/TRBV3-2|-
CASSQDKEPGLKGRYGYTF
TGTGCCAGCAGCCAAGACAAAGAACCAGGACTGAAAGGGCGCTATGGCTACACCTTC
>-|TRBJ2-2|TRBV23-1|-
CASSQPAGTGELFF
TGCGCCAGCAGTCAACCCGCGGGAACCGGGGAGCTGTTTTTT
>-|TRBJ2-1|TRBV4-1|-
CASSQAMGTEQFF
TGCGCCAGCAGCCAGGCGATGGGCACTGAGCAGTTCTTC
>-|TRBJ1-2|TRBV7-8|TRBD1
CASSLLLTGGNGYTF
TGTGCCAGCAGCTTATTGTTGACAGGGGGCAATGGCTACACCTTC
>-|TRBJ1-3|TRBV29-1|TRBD1
CSAIQGANGNTIYF
TGCAGCGCCATACAGGGGGCAAATGGAAACACCATATATTTT
>-|TRBJ1-2|TRBV27|-
CASTRQAGFYYGYTF
TGTGCCAGCACACGACAGGCCGGGTTCTACTATGGCTACACCTTC
>-|TRBJ2-5|TRBV6-2/TRBV6-3|TRBD2
CASSTREGRETQYF
TGTGCCAGCAGTACCCGGGAGGGGCGAGAGACCCAGTACTTC
>few|TRBJ1-3|TRBV5-1|-
CASSSQVSGNTIYF
TGCGCCAGCAGCTCCCAGGTCTCTGGAAACACCATATATTTT
>-|TRBJ2-2|TRBV18|-
CASSTKEATGELFF
TGTGCCAGCTCAACTAAGGAGGCCACCGGGGAGCTGTTTTTT
>-|TRBJ2-2|TRBV19|TRBD1
CASSTTGPTGELFF
TGTGCCAGTAGTACGACAGGGCCCACCGGGGAGCTGTTTTTT
>once|TRBJ2-3|TRBV3-1/TRBV3-2|-
CASSQDRAGLTDTQYF
TGTGCCAGCAGCCAAGATCGCGCGGGCCTCACAGATACGCAGTATTTT
>-|TRBJ2-3|TRBV5-1|TRBD2
CASSLEGTRGRDTQYF
TGTGCCAGCAGCTTGGAGGGGACTAGAGGACGAGATACGCAGTATTTT
>-|TRBJ2-3|TRBV27|TRBD2
CASSELASTTQYF
TGTGCCAGCAGTGAACTAGCGAGTACTACGCAGTATTTT
>few|TRBJ2-2|TRBV25-1|TRBD2
CASSDSGHTGELFF
TGTGCCAGCAGTGATAGCGGGCACACCGGGGAGCTGTTTTTT
>-|TRBJ1-1|TRBV5-4|TRBD1
CASSLGTGGNTEAFF
TGTGCCAGCAGCTTGGGGACAGGGGGGAACACTGAAGCTTTCTTT
>-|TRBJ2-1|TRBV9|-
CASSTALGNEQFF
TGTGCCAGCAGCACCGCTCTAGGCAATGAGCAGTTCTTC
>once|TRBJ1-3|TRBV7-9|-
CASSLQGSGSGNTIYF
TGTGCCAGCAGCTTACAGGGAAGTGGGTCTGGAAACACCATATATTTT
>-|TRBJ1-2|TRBV5-4|-
CASSLGRGGRSGVDGYTF
TGTGCCAGCAGCTTGGGTCGGGGCGGCCGCTCGGGGGTCGATGGCTACACCTTC
>-|TRBJ1-5|TRBV7-9|TRBD1
CASSTQGGNQPQHF
TGTGCCAGCAGCACTCAGGGGGGTAATCAGCCCCAGCATTTT
>-|TRBJ2-3|TRBV18|-
CASAIASRTDTQYF
TGTGCCAGCGCGATAGCGTCGCGCACAGATACGCAGTATTTT
>-|TRBJ2-1|TRBV6-5|TRBD2
CASSPPAGVYNEQFF
TGTGCCAGCAGTCCCCCAGCGGGGGTCTACAATGAGCAGTTCTTC
>-|TRBJ1-2|TRBV29-1|-
CSGKTDNYGYTF
TGCAGCGGTAAGACAGATAACTATGGCTACACCTTC
>few|TRBJ2-4|TRBV4-3|-
CASSLRGGTKNIQYF
TGCGCCAGCAGTCTCCGGGGAGGCACCAAAAACATTCAGTACTTC
>-|TRBJ2-2|TRBV5-1|TRBD1
CASSKRQGASMDTGELFF
TGCGCCAGCAGTAAGCGACAGGGGGCCTCAATGGACACCGGGGAGCTGTTTTTT
>-|TRBJ1-2|TRBV28|TRBD1
CASRLDRGGGYTF
TGTGCCAGCAGGCTAGACAGGGGAGGGGGCTACACCTTC